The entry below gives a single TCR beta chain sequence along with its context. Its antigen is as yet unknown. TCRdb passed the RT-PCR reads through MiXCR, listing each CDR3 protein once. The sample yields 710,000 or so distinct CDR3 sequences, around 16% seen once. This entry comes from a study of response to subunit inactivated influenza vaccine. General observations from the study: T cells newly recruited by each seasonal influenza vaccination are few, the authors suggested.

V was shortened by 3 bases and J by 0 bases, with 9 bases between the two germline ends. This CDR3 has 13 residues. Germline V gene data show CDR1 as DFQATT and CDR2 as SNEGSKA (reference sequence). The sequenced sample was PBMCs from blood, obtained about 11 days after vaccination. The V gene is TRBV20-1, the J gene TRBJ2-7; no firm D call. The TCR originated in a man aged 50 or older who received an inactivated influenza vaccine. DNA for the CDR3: TGCAGTGCTAGCCCGCCTACCTCCTACGAGCAGTACTTC. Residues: CSASPPTSYEQYF.